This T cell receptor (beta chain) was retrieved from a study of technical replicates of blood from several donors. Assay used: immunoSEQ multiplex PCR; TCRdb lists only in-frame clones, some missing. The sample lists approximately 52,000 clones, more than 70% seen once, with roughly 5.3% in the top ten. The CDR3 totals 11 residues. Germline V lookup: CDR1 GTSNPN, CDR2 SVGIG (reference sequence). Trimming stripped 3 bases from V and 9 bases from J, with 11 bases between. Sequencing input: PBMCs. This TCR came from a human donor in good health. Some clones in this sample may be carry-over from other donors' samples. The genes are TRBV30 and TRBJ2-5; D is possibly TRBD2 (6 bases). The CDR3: CAWSKRGAQYF. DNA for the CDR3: TGTGCCTGGAGCAAGCGCGGGGCCCAGTACTTC.